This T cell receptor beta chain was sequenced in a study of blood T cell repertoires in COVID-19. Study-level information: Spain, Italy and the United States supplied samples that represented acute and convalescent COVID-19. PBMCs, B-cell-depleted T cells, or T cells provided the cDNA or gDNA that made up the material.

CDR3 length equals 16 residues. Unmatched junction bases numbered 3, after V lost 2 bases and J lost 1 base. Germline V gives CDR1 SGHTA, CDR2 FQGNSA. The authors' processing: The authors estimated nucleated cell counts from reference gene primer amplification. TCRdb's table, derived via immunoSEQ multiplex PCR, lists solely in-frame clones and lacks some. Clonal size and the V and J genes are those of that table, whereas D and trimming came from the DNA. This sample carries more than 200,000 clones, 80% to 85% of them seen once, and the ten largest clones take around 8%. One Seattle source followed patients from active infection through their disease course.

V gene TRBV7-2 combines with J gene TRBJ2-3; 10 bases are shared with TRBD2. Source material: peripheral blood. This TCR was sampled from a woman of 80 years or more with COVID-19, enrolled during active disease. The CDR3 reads CASSLRLAGGTDTQYF. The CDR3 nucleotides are TGTGCCAGCAGCTTAAGGCTAGCGGGGGGCACAGATACGCAGTATTTT.